A selection of T cell receptor beta chains follows, all from one sample in a study of tumor-infiltrating lymphocytes in primary liver carcinoma. TCRdb fed the multiplex PCR reads into MiXCR, producing one record per CDR3 protein. The repertoire consists of approximately 46,000 distinct CDR3 sequences, with roughly 77% occurring once and the leading ten covering around 40%. The sample comprised tumor-adjacent normal liver tissue. The receptors here all came from a woman aged 25 to 45 with primary liver carcinoma and hepatitis B virus infection. The CDR3 runs from the conserved cysteine through the conserved F or W. Fields, in order: V gene, D gene, clone size, J gene, CDR3 DNA, CDR3 protein. D genes are given only for firm matches. Size is stated for part of the rows, as once, few or many counts, or as a class when the clone is expanded.

>TRBV5-6|TRBD2|many|TRBJ2-1
TGTGCCAGCAGTCTCGGCGCGGGGGTTAACAATGAGCAGTTCTTC
CASSLGAGVNNEQFF
>TRBV11-3|-|-|TRBJ2-1
TGTACCTGCAGCTTAAATGCCAATGAGCAGTTCTTC
CTCSLNANEQFF
>TRBV6-6|TRBD2|-|TRBJ2-1
TGTGCCGGCAGTTACGCCTCAGCGGGGACTTACAATGAGCAGTTCTTC
CAGSYASAGTYNEQFF
>TRBV19|-|-|TRBJ1-5
TGTGGCACCACAAACCGGGACGGCTTCACGCCCCAGCATTTT
CGTTNRDGFTPQHF
>TRBV29-1|TRBD1|-|TRBJ1-1
TGCAGCGTACTAGGGACAGGCTTCGCTGAAGCTTTCTTT
CSVLGTGFAEAFF
>TRBV11-2|-|-|TRBJ2-3
TGTGACAGCAGCCTACAGTGGGGAGATACGCAGTATTTT
CDSSLQWGDTQYF
>TRBV30|-|-|TRBJ2-2
TGTGCCTGGAGGAGGGAAGCCGAGGAGCTGTTTTTT
CAWRREAEELFF
>TRBV14|-|once|TRBJ2-7
TGCGCCAGCAGCACGCGCAGGGGTTGGGGAACCTACGAGCAGTACTTC
CASSTRRGWGTYEQYF
>TRBV7-3|TRBD1|many|TRBJ2-1
TGTGCCAGCAGCTCCGGGACAGGGAATGAGCAGTTCTTC
CASSSGTGNEQFF
>TRBV4-1|-|many|TRBJ1-1
TGCGCCAGCAGCCCCGGACGCTCGAACATTGAAGCTTTCTTT
CASSPGRSNIEAFF
>TRBV10-3|-|many|TRBJ1-2
TGTGCCATCAGTGTAGGAAATTATGGCTACACCTTC
CAISVGNYGYTF
>TRBV11-1|TRBD1|-|TRBJ2-5
TGTACCAGCAGCTGTGCAGGGGGCACTGAGATCCAGTACTTC
CTSSCAGGTEIQYF
>TRBV12-3/TRBV12-4|TRBD1|medium-sized|TRBJ1-6
TGTGCCAGCAGCCGACAGGGGCATTCACCCCTCCACTTT
CASSRQGHSPLHF
>TRBV28|-|many|TRBJ2-4
TGTGCCAGCAGTTCCGGGGCTCCCAGGCTGGCCAAAAACATTCAGTACTTC
CASSSGAPRLAKNIQYF
>TRBV7-9|-|many|TRBJ2-7
TGTGCCAGCAGCTCCCCAGTTACCCACGAGCAGTACTTC
CASSSPVTHEQYF
>TRBV29-1|-|-|TRBJ1-2
TGCAGCGTTCAGGGGAACTATGGGTACACCTTC
CSVQGNYGYTF
>TRBV11-2|-|-|TRBJ2-2
TGTGCCAGCAACTTCCCCCGGGACGGGAACGCCGGGGAGCTGTTTTTT
CASNFPRDGNAGELFF
>TRBV4-3|-|once|TRBJ2-7
TGCGCCAGCAGCCAATGTTTTCCATGGTCCTACGAGCAGTACTTC
CASSQCFPWSYEQYF
>TRBV28|TRBD1|-|TRBJ2-7
TGTGCCAGCAGTAGCACGGGACAGGCGCCTCCCCAGCAGTATTTC
CASSSTGQAPPQQYF
>TRBV29-1|-|many|TRBJ2-7
TGCAGCGTCGGACACGACAGGCGCTCCTACGAGCAGTACTTC
CSVGHDRRSYEQYF
>TRBV7-8|TRBD1|-|TRBJ2-3
TGTGCCAGCAGCCTCAGACAGGGGAGTAGCACAGATATGCAGTATTTC
CASSLRQGSSTDMQYF
>TRBV7-8|-|once|TRBJ2-2
TGTGCCAGCAGCAACGCAGCTTACATCGGGGAGCTGTTTTTT
CASSNAAYIGELFF
>TRBV7-8|-|-|TRBJ2-7
TGTGACAGTAGCGCCCCCCGGGGCCTCGCCCCCTACGAGCAGTACTTC
CDSSAPRGLAPYEQYF
>TRBV11-2|-|-|TRBJ2-3
TGTGCCAGCAGCTTAGGGATTCGAAGGGAAGGCACAGATACGCAGTATTTT
CASSLGIRREGTDTQYF
>TRBV6-2/TRBV6-3|TRBD2|-|TRBJ2-7
TGTGCCATCCCCACCCGGGGGGACCACGAGTGGTACTTC
CAIPTRGDHEWYF
>TRBV5-1|-|-|TRBJ2-1
TGCGCCAGCAGCTTGGGGGGGCTAGCGGATGAGCAGTTCTTC
CASSLGGLADEQFF
>TRBV28|-|many|TRBJ1-1
TGTGCCAGCAGTTTCGGTCCCCCGATGTTATCGAGCACTGAAGCTTTCTTT
CASSFGPPMLSSTEAFF
>TRBV5-4|-|many|TRBJ2-7
TGTGCCAGCAGCTTGAGAGGGTATGACGAGCAGTACTTC
CASSLRGYDEQYF
>TRBV6-5|-|medium-sized|TRBJ2-1
TGTGCCAGCACCCCAGCAGGGGAGGCGTACAATGAGCAGTTCTTC
CASTPAGEAYNEQFF
>TRBV11-1|-|once|TRBJ2-2
TGTGCCAGCAGCTTGGTGGGGGATACGAACATCGGGGAGCTGTTTTTT
CASSLVGDTNIGELFF
>TRBV29-1|-|-|TRBJ1-2
TGCGGCGTTGAAGATCGATGGGCTGACGGCTACACATTC
CGVEDRWADGYTF
>TRBV24-1|-|many|TRBJ2-1
TGTGCCACCAGTGATCCCGACTTTGGTGAGCAGTTCTTC
CATSDPDFGEQFF
>TRBV5-1|-|-|TRBJ2-5
TGCGCCAGCAGCTTACAGGGTAGTAGGGAAGAGACCCAGAACTTC
CASSLQGSREETQNF
>TRBV14|-|-|TRBJ2-3
TGTGCCAGAAGCCAAGATGCCGGAGGGGGAGTTCGGTCGATGCAGTATTTT
CARSQDAGGGVRSMQYF
>TRBV4-3|-|-|TRBJ1-5
TGCGCCAGCAGCCCTGGGCAGGGGAATCAGCCCCAGCCTTTT
CASSPGQGNQPQPF
>TRBV29-1|-|-|TRBJ2-1
TGCAGCGTCGAGGACTGGCGGAATGAGCAGTTCTTC
CSVEDWRNEQFF
>TRBV10-3|TRBD2|-|TRBJ2-1
TGTGCCATCAGTGAGCCGATGGCGGGAGACTGCAATGAGCAGTTCTTC
CAISEPMAGDCNEQFF
>TRBV6-5|-|-|TRBJ1-5
TGTGCCAGCAGTTATTCGACGGATGGTCAGCCCCAGCACTTT
CASSYSTDGQPQHF
>TRBV10-2|-|many|TRBJ1-3
TGCGCCAGCAGTGAGGCGACGGGCGGCACCATATATTTT
CASSEATGGTIYF
>TRBV5-1|TRBD2|-|TRBJ2-7
TGCGTCAGCGGGGAGGGGAGCTCCTACGAGCAGTACTTC
CVSGEGSSYEQYF
>TRBV19|-|-|TRBJ2-3
TGTGCCAGTAGCCCGAGGATCATGACAGATACGCAGTATTTT
CASSPRIMTDTQYF
>TRBV4-1|-|-|TRBJ2-6
TGCGCCAGCAGCCGAGGCAACTCTGGGGCCAACATCCTGACTTTC
CASSRGNSGANILTF
>TRBV4-3|-|once|TRBJ2-1
TGCGCCAGCGGCCAAGATGCGGGAAGTTCCTGCAATGGGCAGTTCTTC
CASGQDAGSSCNGQFF
>TRBV4-3|-|-|TRBJ2-1
TGCGCTAGCATCCACACAGAGCTGGTCAATGAGCAGTTCTTC
CASIHTELVNEQFF
>TRBV6-6|-|-|TRBJ2-7
TGTGACAGCAGTAGCACCGGGGCCGCGGTCAACTACGAGCAGTACTTC
CDSSSTGAAVNYEQYF
>TRBV28|TRBD1|-|TRBJ1-1
TGTGCCAGCAGTTTATTACAGGGGATCACTGAAGCTTTATTT
CASSLLQGITEALF
>TRBV6-2/TRBV6-3|TRBD1|-|TRBJ2-2
TGTGCCACATCCCTCGGGACAGGGCGGACCGGGGAGCTGTTTTTT
CATSLGTGRTGELFF
>TRBV4-3|TRBD1|-|TRBJ2-7
TGCGCCAGTAGCCAAGATGGATGGACAGGGCGGGAGCAGTACTTC
CASSQDGWTGREQYF
>TRBV11-1|-|-|TRBJ1-1
TGCGCCGGCAGCCAGACTGACTCATCTGGAGCTTTCTTT
CAGSQTDSSGAFF
>TRBV6-4|TRBD2|many|TRBJ2-1
TGTGCCAGCAGTTTAGCGGGAGACGGGGTAAATGAGCAGTTCTTC
CASSLAGDGVNEQFF
>TRBV6-2/TRBV6-3|-|-|TRBJ2-2
TGTACAAGCAGTTACGGGGAAACCGGGGAGCTGTTTTTT
CTSSYGETGELFF
>TRBV4-2|-|-|TRBJ1-2
TGTGCCAGCAGCCGAGCAGGGTCTGCCTGTGGCTACACCTTC
CASSRAGSACGYTF
>TRBV29-1|-|-|TRBJ2-6
TGCGGCGTTCAAGGAACTGGGGTCAACGTCCTGACTTTC
CGVQGTGVNVLTF
>TRBV7-8|-|-|TRBJ2-7
TGTGCTAGCAGCGTCCCCCGGGGCCTCGCCCTCTACGAGCAGTATTTC
CASSVPRGLALYEQYF
>TRBV4-1|-|-|TRBJ2-3
TGCGCCAGCAGCCAAGTCGTAACTACCAGCGGCGTAGATATGAAGTATTTT
CASSQVVTTSGVDMKYF
>TRBV29-1|TRBD2|medium-sized|TRBJ2-3
TGCAGCGTTGCGTTAGGAGGTCTAGCGGGAGGAACAGATACGCAGTATTTT
CSVALGGLAGGTDTQYF
>TRBV6-6|-|-|TRBJ2-3
TGTGCCAGCAGCCCAGAAGGAAGCTTCGCAGATACGCAGTATTTT
CASSPEGSFADTQYF
>TRBV4-1|-|-|TRBJ2-2
TGTGCCAGCAGCCTTACCACAAGGGCGACCGGGGAGCTGTTTTTT
CASSLTTRATGELFF
>TRBV6-2/TRBV6-3|-|-|TRBJ2-3
TGTACCAGCAGCACGGGAGCCACATATACGCAGTATTTT
CTSSTGATYTQYF